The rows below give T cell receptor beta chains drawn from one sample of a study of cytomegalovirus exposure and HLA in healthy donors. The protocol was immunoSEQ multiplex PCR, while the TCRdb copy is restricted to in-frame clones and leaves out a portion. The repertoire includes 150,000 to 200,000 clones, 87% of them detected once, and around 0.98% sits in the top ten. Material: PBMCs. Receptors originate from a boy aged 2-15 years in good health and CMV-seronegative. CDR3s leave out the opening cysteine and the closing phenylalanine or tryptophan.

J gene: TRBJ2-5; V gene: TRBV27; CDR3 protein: ASRGLAGHETQY
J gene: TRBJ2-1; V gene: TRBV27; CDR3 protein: ATRTGGKNEQF
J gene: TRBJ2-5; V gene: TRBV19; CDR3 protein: ASSKRQSQETQY
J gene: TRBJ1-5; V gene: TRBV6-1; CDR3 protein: ASTVGGGPQH
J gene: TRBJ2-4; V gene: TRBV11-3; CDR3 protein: ASSLSGLNFKNIQY
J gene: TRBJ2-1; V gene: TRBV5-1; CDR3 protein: ASSSSSGGAREQF
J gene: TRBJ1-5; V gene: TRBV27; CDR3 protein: ASTRIGGNQPQH
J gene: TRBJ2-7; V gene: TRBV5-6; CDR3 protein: ASSAGYSYEQY
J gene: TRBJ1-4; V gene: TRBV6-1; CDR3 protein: ASTRQGGEKLF
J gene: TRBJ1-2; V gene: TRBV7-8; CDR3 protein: ASSPRTGTKYGYT
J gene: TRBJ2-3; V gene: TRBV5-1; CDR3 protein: ASSWALAGGTDTQY
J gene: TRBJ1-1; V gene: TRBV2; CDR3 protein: ASSPHWTGGDPSF
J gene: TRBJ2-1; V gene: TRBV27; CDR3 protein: ASRSGLAGPNEQF
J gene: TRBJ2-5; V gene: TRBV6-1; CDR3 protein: ASSDGAGSSETQY
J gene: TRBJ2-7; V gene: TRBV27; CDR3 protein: ASSLSGVGEQY
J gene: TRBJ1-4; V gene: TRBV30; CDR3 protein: ALQGIEEKLF
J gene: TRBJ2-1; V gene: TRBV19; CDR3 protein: ASSIGTGKLNEQF
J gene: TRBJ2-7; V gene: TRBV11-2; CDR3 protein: ASSLEGRIVEQY
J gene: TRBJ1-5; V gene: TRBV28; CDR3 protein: ASSLRGGLHQPQH
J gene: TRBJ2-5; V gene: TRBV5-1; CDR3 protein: ASSLGLAALQETQY
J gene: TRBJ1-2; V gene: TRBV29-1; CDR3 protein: SVETGTGYGYT
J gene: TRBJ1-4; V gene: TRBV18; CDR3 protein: ASLREGAGEKLF
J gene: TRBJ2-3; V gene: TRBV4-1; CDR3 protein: ASSQLAGVADTQY
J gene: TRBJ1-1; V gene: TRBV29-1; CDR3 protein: SVANTEAF
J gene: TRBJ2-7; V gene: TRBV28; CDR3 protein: ASSWAGVHEQY
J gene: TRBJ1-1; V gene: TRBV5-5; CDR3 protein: ASSLGAGGTEAF
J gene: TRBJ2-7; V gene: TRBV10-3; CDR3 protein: ASRQGDSYEQY
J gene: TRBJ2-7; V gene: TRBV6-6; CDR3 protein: ASSLDRGPAYEQY
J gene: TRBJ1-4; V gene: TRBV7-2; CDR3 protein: ASSVAGREKLF
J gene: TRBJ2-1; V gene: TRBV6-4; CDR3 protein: ASSEGGNNEQF
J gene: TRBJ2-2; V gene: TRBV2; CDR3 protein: ASSSVGGGPVLNTGELF
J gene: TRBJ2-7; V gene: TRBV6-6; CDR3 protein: ASSYSQTGNSYEQY
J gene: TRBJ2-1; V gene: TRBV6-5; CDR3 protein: ASRSGSGYNEQF
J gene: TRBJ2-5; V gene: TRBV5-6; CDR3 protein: ASSPLRDRRGTQY
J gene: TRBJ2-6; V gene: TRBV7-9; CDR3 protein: ASSADNGANVLT
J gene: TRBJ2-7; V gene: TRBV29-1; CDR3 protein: SVEGQAYEQY
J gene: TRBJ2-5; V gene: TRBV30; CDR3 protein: AWSGLASGSGETQY
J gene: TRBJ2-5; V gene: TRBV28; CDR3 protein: ASSSGKEGKETQY
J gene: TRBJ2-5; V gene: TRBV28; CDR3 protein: ASSLRRETQY
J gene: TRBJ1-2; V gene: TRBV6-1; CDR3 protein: ASSEYRIGRRGYT
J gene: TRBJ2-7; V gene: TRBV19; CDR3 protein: ASSRRDTSFTYDEQY
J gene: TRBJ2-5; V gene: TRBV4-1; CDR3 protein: ASSQEETGRQETQY
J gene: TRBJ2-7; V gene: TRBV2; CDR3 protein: ASSTDRVAYEQY
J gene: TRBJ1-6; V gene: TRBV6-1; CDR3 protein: ASSEYGTAYSPLH
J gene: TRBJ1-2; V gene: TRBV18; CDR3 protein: ASFRQAPERGYT
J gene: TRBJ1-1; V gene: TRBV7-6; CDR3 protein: ASSLNQGATEAF
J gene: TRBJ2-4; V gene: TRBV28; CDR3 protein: ASSPQREGIAKNIQY
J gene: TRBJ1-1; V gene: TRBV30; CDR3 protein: AWSVPSIQGLNTEAF